The sequence of this T cell receptor (beta chain) was determined in a study of shared clonotypes between healthy human individuals. CD4+ cells underwent separation, giving CD45RA+ naive and CD45RA-negative memory subsets. The CDR3 covers 19 residues. Unmatched junction bases numbered 21, after V lost 3 bases and J lost 10 bases. The germline CDR1 and CDR2 sequences are SGHDN and FVKESK. Authors' analysis steps: Filtering of immunoSEQ junctional sequences could not match full-length read filtering. Libraries were prepared by immunoSEQ multiplex PCR; TCRdb keeps only in-frame clonotypes and omits some of them. The V and J calls and the clone size are those of that table, but D and trimming were determined from the DNA. The data show 2.5 million or so clones, more than 80% seen once.

The sample consisted of naive CD4+ T cells sorted from blood. This sample's subset: CD45RA+ positively selected. This sequence was found in a man younger than 30 in good health. The chain couples TRBV14 to TRBJ1-6; 7 nucleotides line up with TRBD1. CDR3 bases: TGTGCCAGCAGCCAGTCCGGGACAGTGGTATTTTGGGGACTATCACCCCTCCACTTT. Its translation: CASSQSGTVVFWGLSPLHF.